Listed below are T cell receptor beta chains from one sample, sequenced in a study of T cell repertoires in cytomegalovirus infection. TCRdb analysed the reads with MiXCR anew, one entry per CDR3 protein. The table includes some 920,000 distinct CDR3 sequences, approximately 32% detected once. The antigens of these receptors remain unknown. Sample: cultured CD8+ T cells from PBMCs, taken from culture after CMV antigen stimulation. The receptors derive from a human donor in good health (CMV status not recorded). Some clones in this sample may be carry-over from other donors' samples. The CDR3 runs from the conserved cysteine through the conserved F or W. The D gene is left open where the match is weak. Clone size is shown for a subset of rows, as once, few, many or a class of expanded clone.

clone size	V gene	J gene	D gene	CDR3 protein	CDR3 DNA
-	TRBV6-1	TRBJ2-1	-	CASTTRSYNEQFF	TGTGCCAGCACTACGCGGTCTTACAATGAGCAGTTCTTC
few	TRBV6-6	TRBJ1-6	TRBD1	CASSYGRGRFDSPLHF	TGTGCCAGCAGTTACGGCAGGGGGCGTTTCGATTCACCCCTCCACTTT
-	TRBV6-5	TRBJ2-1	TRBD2	CASRGRRRGVYNEQFF	TGTGCCAGCAGGGGCCGTAGGCGGGGGGTTTACAATGAGCAGTTCTTC
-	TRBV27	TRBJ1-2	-	CASSLLADQGYGYTF	TGTGCCAGCAGTTTATTAGCGGACCAGGGCTATGGCTACACCTTC
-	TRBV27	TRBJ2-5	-	CASSHIALQETQYF	TGTGCCAGCAGTCACATAGCTCTACAAGAGACCCAGTACTTC
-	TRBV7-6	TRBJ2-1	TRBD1	CASSGPTQGALSYNEQFF	TGTGCCAGCAGCGGGCCCACCCAGGGGGCCCTTTCCTACAATGAGCAGTTCTTC
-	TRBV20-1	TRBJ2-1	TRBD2	CSAPSGGVYNEQFF	TGCAGTGCTCCGAGCGGGGGAGTCTACAATGAGCAGTTCTTC
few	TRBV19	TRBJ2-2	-	CASRVGRTGELFF	TGTGCCAGTAGAGTTGGTCGCACCGGGGAGCTGTTTTTT
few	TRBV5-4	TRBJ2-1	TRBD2	CASSPGTSVSYNEQFF	TGTGCCAGCAGCCCCGGGACTAGTGTTTCCTACAATGAGCAGTTCTTC
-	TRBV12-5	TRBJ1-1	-	CASGTGTEAFF	TGTGCTAGTGGGACGGGCACTGAAGCTTTCTTT
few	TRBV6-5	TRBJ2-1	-	CASSYSQEQFF	TGTGCCAGCAGTTACTCTCAAGAGCAGTTCTTC
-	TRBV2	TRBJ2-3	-	CASSSGATDTQYF	TGTGCCAGCAGTTCAGGGGCCACAGATACGCAGTATTTT
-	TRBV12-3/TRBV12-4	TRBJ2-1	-	CASIVTGDNEQFF	TGTGCCAGCATCGTTACAGGTGACAATGAGCAGTTCTTC
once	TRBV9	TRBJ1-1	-	CASRKDGALTEAFF	TGTGCCAGCAGAAAAGACGGGGCTCTCACTGAAGCTTTCTTT
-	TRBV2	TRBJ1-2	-	CASRGGWNGYTF	TGTGCCAGCAGGGGAGGTTGGAATGGCTACACCTTC
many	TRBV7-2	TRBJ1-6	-	CASSPFSGAAYNSPLHF	TGTGCCAGCAGCCCATTCTCAGGGGCCGCTTATAATTCACCCCTCCACTTT
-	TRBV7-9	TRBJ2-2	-	CASSQVGGHGELFF	TGTGCCAGCAGCCAGGTCGGGGGGCACGGGGAGCTGTTTTTT
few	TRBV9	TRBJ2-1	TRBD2	CASSVDLSGGYNEQFF	TGTGCCAGCAGCGTAGATCTTAGCGGGGGTTACAATGAGCAGTTCTTC
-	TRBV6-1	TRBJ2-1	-	CASSEAKALRSYNEQFF	TGTGCCAGCAGTGAAGCGAAGGCTCTCCGCTCCTACAATGAGCAGTTCTTC
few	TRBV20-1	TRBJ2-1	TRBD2	CSAKPGLAGANEQFF	TGCAGTGCTAAGCCGGGACTAGCGGGGGCCAATGAGCAGTTCTTC
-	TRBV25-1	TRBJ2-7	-	CASREDSSYEQYF	TGTGCCAGCAGGGAGGACAGTTCCTACGAGCAGTACTTC
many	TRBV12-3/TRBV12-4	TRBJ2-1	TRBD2	CASVRGGYNEQFF	TGTGCCAGCGTACGGGGGGGATACAATGAGCAGTTCTTC
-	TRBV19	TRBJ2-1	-	CASSIGGRTYYNEQFF	TGTGCCAGTAGTATAGGTGGCAGAACATATTACAATGAGCAGTTCTTC
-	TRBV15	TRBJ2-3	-	CATSRDPGSADTQYF	TGTGCCACCAGCAGAGATCCCGGGTCAGCAGATACGCAGTATTTT
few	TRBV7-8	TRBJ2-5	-	CASTPVLGETQYF	TGTGCCAGCACCCCCGTATTAGGAGAGACCCAGTACTTC
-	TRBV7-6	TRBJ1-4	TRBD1	CASSFTGGDEKLFF	TGTGCCAGCAGCTTCACAGGGGGAGATGAAAAACTGTTTTTT
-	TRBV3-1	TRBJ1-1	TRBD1	CASSQVPGQVITEAFF	TGTGCCAGCAGCCAAGTCCCTGGACAGGTAATCACTGAAGCTTTCTTT
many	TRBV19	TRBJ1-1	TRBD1	CASSMTGGNTEAFF	TGTGCCAGCAGTATGACAGGGGGGAACACTGAAGCTTTCTTT
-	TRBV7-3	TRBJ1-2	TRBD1	CASSKTGAKDGYTF	TGTGCCAGCAGCAAGACAGGGGCTAAGGATGGCTACACCTTC
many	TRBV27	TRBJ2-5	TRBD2	CASSSLAGYQETQYF	TGTGCCAGCAGCTCACTAGCGGGGTACCAAGAGACCCAGTACTTC
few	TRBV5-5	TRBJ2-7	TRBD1	CASSADRGGSYEQYF	TGTGCCAGCAGCGCCGACAGGGGTGGATCCTACGAGCAGTACTTC
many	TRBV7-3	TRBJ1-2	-	CASSSRTALDGYTF	TGTGCCAGCAGCTCGCGGACGGCTCTCGATGGCTACACCTTC
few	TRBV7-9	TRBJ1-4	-	CASSPRDLPNEKLFF	TGTGCCAGCAGCCCGCGCGACTTACCTAATGAAAAACTGTTTTTT
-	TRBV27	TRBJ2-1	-	CASSRARTVPFNNEQFF	TGTGCCAGCTCCAGAGCTCGAACTGTCCCCTTTAACAATGAGCAGTTCTTC
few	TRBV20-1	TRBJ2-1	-	CSARDSGEGFTGMGQFF	TGCAGTGCTAGAGATTCGGGGGAGGGCTTCACAGGGATGGGGCAGTTCTTC
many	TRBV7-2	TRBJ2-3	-	CASSLVAVLGTDTQYF	TGTGCCAGCAGCTTAGTCGCGGTACTGGGCACAGATACGCAGTATTTT
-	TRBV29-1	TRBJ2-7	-	CSVSSRDVSYEQYF	TGCAGCGTCTCCTCCCGGGACGTCTCCTACGAGCAGTACTTC
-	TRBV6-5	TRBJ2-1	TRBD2	CASSSRGGANEQFF	TGTGCCAGCAGTTCGCGGGGGGGGGCCAATGAGCAGTTCTTC
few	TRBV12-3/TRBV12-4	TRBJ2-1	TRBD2	CASSSDLGLAGRNEQFF	TGTGCCAGCAGCTCGGATCTGGGACTAGCGGGGCGTAATGAGCAGTTCTTC
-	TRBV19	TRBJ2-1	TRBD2	CASSIGRNYNEQFF	TGTGCCAGTAGTATCGGGAGGAACTACAATGAGCAGTTCTTC
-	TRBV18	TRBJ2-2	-	CASSPPFGTGELFF	TGTGCCAGCTCACCACCATTCGGAACCGGGGAGCTGTTTTTT
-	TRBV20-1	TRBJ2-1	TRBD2	CSAYGGALAYNEQFF	TGCAGTGCTTACGGGGGGGCTCTGGCCTACAATGAGCAGTTCTTC
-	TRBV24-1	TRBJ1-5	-	CATSLRAKQPQHF	TGTGCCACCAGTCTAAGGGCCAAGCAGCCCCAGCATTTT
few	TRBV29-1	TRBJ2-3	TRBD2	CSVAGGPSGVTDTQYF	TGCAGCGTTGCGGGTGGTCCTAGCGGGGTCACAGATACGCAGTATTTT
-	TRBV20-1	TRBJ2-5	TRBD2	CSAARGGGETQYF	TGCAGTGCGGCCCGGGGGGGCGGAGAGACCCAGTACTTC
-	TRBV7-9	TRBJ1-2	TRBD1	CASSSRDRVGGYTF	TGTGCCAGCAGCTCTCGGGACAGGGTGGGAGGCTACACCTTC
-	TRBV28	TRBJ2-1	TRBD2	CASSLAATSGDLWNEQFF	TGTGCCAGCAGTTTAGCAGCGACTAGCGGGGATCTCTGGAATGAGCAGTTCTTC
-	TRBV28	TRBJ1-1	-	CASSGGRVDNTEAFF	TGTGCCAGCAGTGGCGGCCGGGTCGACAACACTGAAGCTTTCTTT
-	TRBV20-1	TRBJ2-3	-	CSARDYLGTDTQYF	TGCAGTGCTAGAGATTACCTTGGCACAGATACGCAGTATTTT
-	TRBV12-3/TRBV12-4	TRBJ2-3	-	CASSLSGLPDTQYF	TGTGCCAGCAGTTTAAGCGGTCTCCCCGATACGCAGTATTTT
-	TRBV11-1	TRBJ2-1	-	CASSSVSGGSYNEQFF	TGTGCCAGCAGCTCTGTCAGTGGGGGTTCTTACAATGAGCAGTTCTTC
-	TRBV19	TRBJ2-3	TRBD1	CASSIGQGAGDTQYF	TGTGCCAGTAGTATTGGCCAGGGGGCCGGAGATACGCAGTATTTT
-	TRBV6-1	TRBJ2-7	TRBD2	CASSEQSGGYSYEQYF	TGTGCCAGCAGTGAACAGAGCGGGGGTTACTCCTACGAGCAGTACTTC
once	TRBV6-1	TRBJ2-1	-	CASSEESGLGGNEQFF	TGTGCCAGCAGTGAAGAGAGCGGGTTAGGAGGCAATGAGCAGTTCTTC
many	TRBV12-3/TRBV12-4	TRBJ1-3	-	CASSPAGFGNTIYF	TGTGCCAGCAGTCCAGCAGGGTTTGGAAACACCATATATTTT
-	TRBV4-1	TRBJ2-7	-	CASSQDNEQYF	TGCGCCAGCAGCCAAGACAACGAGCAGTACTTC
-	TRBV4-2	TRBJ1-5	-	CASSPELFQPQHF	TGTGCCAGCAGCCCCGAACTTTTTCAGCCCCAGCATTTT
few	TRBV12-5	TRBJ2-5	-	CASASAGPGGETQYF	TGTGCTAGTGCTTCGGCTGGGCCGGGCGGAGAGACCCAGTACTTC
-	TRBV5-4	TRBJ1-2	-	CASSSQGIGSYGYTF	TGTGCCAGCAGCTCCCAGGGGATCGGTAGCTATGGCTACACCTTC
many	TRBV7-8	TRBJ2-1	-	CASSLLGGRILHNEQFF	TGTGCCAGCAGCCTTCTCGGAGGGCGAATACTGCACAATGAGCAGTTCTTC